This TCR beta chain was recorded in a study of cytomegalovirus exposure and HLA in healthy donors (dated by TCRdb to the late 2010s). The study in broad terms: An earlier analysis of several hundred of the donors reported about 300 Gb of sequence data and around 100 million unique TCR beta sequences obtained from approximately 180 million T cells. Class I and class II HLA loci were covered by the typing at four-digit resolution. An early release that covered roughly 600 HLA-typed donors contained about 300 gigabases of sequencing data and about 93 million unique TCR sequences. Of the roughly 410 genotyped donors, more than 75% were placed in the genetic ancestry cluster associated with self-reported Caucasian donors. On average, about 240,000 unique TCR beta nucleotide sequences were sequenced per donor among 300 to 500 genotyped donors of the cohort, with 15% to 20% of those sequences being non-productive. In the later analysis, no new phenotypic data were used to find candidate immune exposures; instead, reliance was placed on TCR beta sequences and their occurrence across donors. The study profiled the T cell repertoires of 500 to 800 subjects by immunosequencing and related them to cytomegalovirus serostatus. All discovery cohort repertoires had been generated on a single sequencing platform. High-throughput TCR immunosequencing, statistical association of individual TCRs with disease status, and machine learning were combined to predict cytomegalovirus infection status. The number of donors typed differed by locus, with about 629-630 for A, B, C, DRB1 and DQB1, approximately 500 for DQA1, 606 for DPA1, and approximately 470 for DPB1. Five DR-DQ haplotypes were handled as single units for association and clustering, since linkage in the cohort was strong. To decide whether each TCR beta V gene segment behaved as functional or pseudogenic, an earlier analysis of some 540 of the donors relied on high-throughput TCR beta sequencing. A later analysis re-analyzed previously published TCR beta repertoires from 600 to 850 donors and added high-resolution HLA genotyping to study TCR occurrence patterns. A later genetic analysis took genome-wide SNP genotypes for about 55% of the roughly 670 donors and used that subset as a discovery cohort. In addition to the first cohort of about 650 subjects, a separate validation cohort of 130 or so different subjects was used. The study aimed to test whether cataloging public T cell receptors could reveal signatures of past pathogen exposure. Alongside the repertoire data, information on donor age, sex, ethnicity and CMV serostatus was compiled.

Its CDR3 holds 18 amino acids, cysteine through valine. Of all the DNA, just the CDR3 is kept, 54 bases in frame from base 1. The method behind the library was the immunoSEQ multiplex PCR assay. The multiplex PCR relied on a mix of 60 forward primers for TCR Vbeta segments and 13 reverse primers for TCR Jbeta segments. The CDR3 region of rearranged TCR beta genes was amplified from genomic DNA with a multiplex PCR assay. The amplified TCR beta libraries were sequenced on the Illumina HiSeq System as 87-base-pair reads. The original pipeline was this. A later analysis counted about 80 million unique TCR beta chains across the 670 or so repertoires, and roughly 9.9 million of these chains were shared by at least two donors. A nearest-neighbor algorithm error-corrected the raw reads and collapsed the reads into unique sequences, merging closely related sequences to remove PCR and sequencing errors. V, D and J gene segments were assigned by aligning CDR3 sequences to IMGT reference sequences. For a sequence to be retained, at least a six-nucleotide match to both a V gene segment and a J gene segment was required. A rearrangement counted as productive if the CDR3 had no stop codons and remained in frame with V and J, and every other rearrangement counted as non-productive. CDR3 was defined according to IMGT convention as the region running from the second conserved V-encoded cysteine to the conserved J-encoded phenylalanine. The earlier analysis of about 500 of the donors excluded sequences that lacked an unambiguous match to a single V gene segment. An earlier analysis of under 750 of the donors called V segments functional above 56.7% productive rearrangements and segregating when the between-donor standard deviation exceeded 5%. A statistical classification framework was built to diagnose cytomegalovirus status from the catalog of TCR beta chain sequences. In a later analysis, V and J genes were assigned by comparing TCR nucleotide sequences against IMGT/GENE-DB human TR gene sequences. In a later analysis, CDR3 sequences and most-parsimonious VDJ recombination scenarios were assigned using the TCRdist pipeline. In a later analysis, every TCR beta chain was defined by the combination of its CDR3 amino acid sequence and its V-gene family, and reads without a unique V-gene family were dropped. As a way to deal with suspected cross-contamination and a sequencing artifact, a later analysis dropped approximately 590 nucleotide sequences that were highly shared and had low generation probability. In a later analysis, a clonal expansion index was calculated for each public chain from normalized within-repertoire ranks of inferred template counts. In a later analysis, generation probabilities were computed using a VDJ recombination model fitted to out-of-frame rearrangements, and the results were checked against IGoR. In a later analysis, hypergeometric tests were used to score TCR-TCR, TCR-HLA and TCR-CMV co-occurrence, with a repertoire-size bias correction applied to TCR pairs. False discovery rates were estimated in a later analysis by permuting HLA or CMV assignments 20 times. In a later analysis, co-occurring TCRs were grouped with DBSCAN, and TCRdist sequence similarity was added when clustering was performed within HLA-allele-positive subsets. For co-occurrence clustering, repertoires with fewer than 30,000 or more than 120,000 public chains were excluded, along with roughly 5 repertoires with anomalous nucleotide sharing. TCRdb carries this immuneACCESS record with in-frame sequences only. Its versions omit some clonotypes, under half of them owing to an unresolved V gene in the studies checked, with the rest unexplained. V and J calls plus clone size are reproduced from that table; the DNA served to infer D and trimming. The sample table lists over 150,000 clones, 70% to 90% of them with a count of one. The top ten constitute approximately 2.5% of the sample.

Beyond this particular receptor, the publication reports: According to a later genetic analysis, donors in an Asian-associated ancestry cluster had fewer N-insertions in productive TCRs than the roughly 700-donor mean. A later analysis found that HLA-associated TCR beta chains were more clonally expanded and had lower generation probabilities than equally common non-associated chains. The classifier was reported to diagnose cytomegalovirus status with high specificity and sensitivity in both the original and validation cohorts. In this cohort, only TCR beta chains were sequenced, and detectable features were limited by the absence of alpha or paired-chain data. A cluster of highly shared sequence variants was judged likely to represent a technical artifact of the sequencing pipeline. Correlated functional status among segregating V segments might reflect linkage disequilibrium, but an unknown experimental factor could not be ruled out. A later analysis reported that several top co-occurrence clusters appeared linked to parvovirus B19, influenza, CMV and Epstein-Barr virus. The authors suggested that the approach could potentially be extended to other disease states and immunological phenotypes. A further reported finding was that TCR beta sequences accurately predicted the HLA-A and HLA-B alleles for most subjects in the first cohort. Assigning TCR associations to individual alleles was difficult when HLA alleles, especially DR and DQ, strongly co-occurred. An association between a missense DCLRE1C variant and V-gene and J-gene trimming of TCR beta chains was found in a later genetic analysis and replicated in an independent cohort. A later analysis found that TCR association rates varied across HLA loci, with DRB1 alleles showing the most associated TCRs and HLA-C alleles the fewest. Across donors, most TCR sequences were observed very rarely, whereas some public TCRs were present in many individuals. Some IMGT-functional V segments, including TRBV6-2 and TRBV6-3, could not be told apart with the 87-base-pair reads, so those segments were excluded. In vitro tests confirmed that three of the cytomegalovirus-associated TCR beta chains recognize cytomegalovirus antigens. A total of 150 or so TCR beta chains were listed by the study as associated with cytomegalovirus. According to a later analysis, most CMV-associated TCR beta chains appeared to be HLA-restricted, and the HLA associations seemed to be driven largely by CMV exposure. Specific HLA alleles were associated with 16,951 TCR beta sequences at a false discovery rate of 0.05 in a later analysis. Immune exposure information for the cohort was limited to CMV serostatus. HLA typing was unavailable for some donors at each locus, so association tests used only the typed subset. Sequencing depth was assumed to be roughly uniform across donors in the presence/absence analyses, though that assumption may not hold. The earlier analysis of about 600 of the donors excluded 15 to 20 rarely observed V segments, including chromosome 9 orphons, because counts were too low. In an earlier analysis of some 550 of the donors, most TCR beta V segments were observed in productive rearrangements about 87% or about 30% of the time, broadly matching IMGT annotations.

On this clone itself: Its binding antigen is unknown. Base qualities are not recorded, but no much larger clone differs from it by a single base.

The cohort comprised some 680 healthy bone marrow donors. At the time of sampling, all cohort members were nominally healthy, though unrecorded immune exposures were likely present. The donor was CMV seropositive and belonged to the group of 270 or so seropositive cohort members. A peripheral blood sample was provided by each donor, and peripheral blood mononuclear cells were used for TCR beta sequencing. Genomic DNA extraction from the blood cell samples was performed with the Qiagen DNeasy Blood Extraction Kit. The source is a man under 40 in good health and CMV-seropositive. The sequence is built from TRBV21-1 and TRBJ2-7; the DNA was not compared with TRBD1, the D call given in the table. TRBV21-1 is a pseudogene segment. Material for sequencing was PBMCs. The base sequence is TGTGCCAGCAGCAAAAAAGTCACAGTGGGACAGGGGGTAGCCGAGCAGTACGTC. This is translated as CASSKKVTVGQGVAEQYV.